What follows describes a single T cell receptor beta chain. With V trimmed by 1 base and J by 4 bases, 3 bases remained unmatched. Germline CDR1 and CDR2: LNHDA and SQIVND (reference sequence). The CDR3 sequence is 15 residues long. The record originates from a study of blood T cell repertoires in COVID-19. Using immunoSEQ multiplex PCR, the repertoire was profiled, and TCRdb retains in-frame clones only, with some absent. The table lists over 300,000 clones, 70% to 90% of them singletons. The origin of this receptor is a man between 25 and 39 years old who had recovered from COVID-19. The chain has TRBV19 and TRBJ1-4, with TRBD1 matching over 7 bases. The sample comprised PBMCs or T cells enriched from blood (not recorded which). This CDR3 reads CASSIVAGGNEKLFF. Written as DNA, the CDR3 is TGTGCCAGTAGTATAGTAGCAGGGGGTAATGAAAAACTGTTTTTT.